The present T cell receptor beta chain was sequenced within a study of OX40 agonist ivuxolimab in advanced cancers. Study-level information: An anti-OX40 (CD134) antibody with agonistic activity, ivuxolimab, was administered to patients. Overall study results and limits: Certain nonresponders additionally had low normalized T-cell clonal expansion. Clonal expansion from baseline to week 6 occurred in both CD4+ and CD8+ T cells.

Libraries were prepared by immunoSEQ multiplex PCR; TCRdb keeps only in-frame clonotypes and omits some of them. The data hold under 85,000 clones, with approximately 78% observed a single time. Samples were taken at baseline and on day 1 of cycles 4 and 7. Germline V gene data show CDR1 as SEHNR and CDR2 as FQNEAQ (reference sequence). V lost 4 bases, J lost 2 bases, and 8 bases lay in between. The CDR3 has 13 residues. This clone was detected only once. Its antigen is currently unknown. Sequencing was performed on CD4+ or CD8+ T cells sorted from blood, taken in a trial of the OX40 agonist ivuxolimab. This TCR came from an adult with an advanced solid tumor such as melanoma, head and neck, liver or kidney cancer. The rearrangement joins TRBV7-9 to TRBJ1-1, with D maybe TRBD1 (6 bases). The CDR3 protein is CASSSQGNTEAFF. The DNA of the CDR3 is TGTGCCAGCAGCTCACAGGGCAACACTGAAGCTTTCTTT.